The 19 T cell receptor beta chains in this list originate from one sample, sequenced in a study of blood T cell repertoires in COVID-19. Clones were sequenced by immunoSEQ multiplex PCR, and TCRdb holds only the in-frame ones, with some missing. The data show about 80,000 clones, roughly 85% seen once. The sample consisted of peripheral blood. These receptors all stem from a middle-aged man with COVID-19, enrolled during active disease.

CDR3 DNA: TGTGCCAGCAGCCGAGGACTAGCCCGCTCCTACAATGAGCAGTTCTTC. Translating it yields CASSRGLARSYNEQFF. This sequence joins TRBV3-1 (or the pseudogene TRBV3-2) and TRBJ2-1; TRBD2 aligns across 8 bases. CDR1 and CDR2 (germline): LGHDT, YNNKEL (reference sequence). CDR3 length: 16 residues. V dropped 4 bases and J dropped 0; count of bases not matched to a gene: 5.

The chain links TRBV19 to TRBJ1-6, with 7 bases matching TRBD1. The CDR3 consists of 13 residues. Trimming at V came to 6 bases and at J to 8 bases, leaving 4 bases not matched to a gene. Germline CDR1 is LNHDA and CDR2 is SQIVND (reference sequence). The CDR3 region is CASSNDRDSPLHF. The CDR3 coding sequence is TGTGCCAGTAGCAATGACAGGGATTCACCCCTCCACTTT.

This clone was seen more than once but under ten times. Compared with germline, one end of the junction differs, possibly owing to a read error. The chain carries TRBV29-1 and TRBJ1-1; unclear D gene. The CDR3 spans 13 residues. Germline lookup yields CDR1 SQVTM and CDR2 ANQGSEA. The CDR3 reads CSVEAAMNTEAFF. CDR3 DNA: TGCAGCGTGGAAGCAGCGATGAACACTGAAGCTTTCTTT.

This chain uses TRBV28 with TRBJ1-2, with D hard to call. This CDR3 comprises 16 residues. Germline values: CDR1 MDHEN, CDR2 SYDVKM. V was pared by 3 bases and J by 6 bases, with 20 bases between. The CDR3 sequence: CASSFTQLENWDGYTF. In nucleotides, the CDR3 is TGTGCCAGCAGTTTTACCCAGCTAGAAAATTGGGATGGCTACACCTTC.

This clone was seen a handful of times. The chain joins TRBV25-1 to TRBJ1-1, with D perhaps matching TRBD1 (5 bases). Germline CDR1 is MGHDK and CDR2 is SYGVNS. With 6 bases removed from V and 12 bases from J, the gap between germline ends came to 20 bases. CDR3 length: 13 amino acids. The CDR3 DNA is TGTGCCAGCAGAGTCACAGGTAGTTTTATAACTTTCTTT. Protein product: CASRVTGSFITFF. The complete variable domain, with remaining parts taken from reference TRBV25-1 and TRBJ1-1, reads EADIYQTPRYLVIGTGKKITLECSQTMGHDKMYWYQQDPGMELHLIHYSYGVNSTEKGDLSSESTVSRIRTEHFPLTLESARPSHTSQYLCASRVTGSFITFFGQGTRLTVV.

This chain uses TRBV6-5 with TRBJ2-7, with a tentative D call TRBD2 (5 bases). CDR3 length: 13 residues. Germline V gene lookup returns CDR1 MNHEY and CDR2 SVGAGI. V lost 5 bases, J lost 2 bases, and 10 bases lay in between. The chain's CDR3 is CASSRGSTYEQYF. The DNA for the CDR3 is TGTGCCAGCAGTCGGGGATCGACCTACGAGCAGTACTTC.

The V and J genes are TRBV25-1 and TRBJ2-1; 10 bases map to TRBD2. The CDR3 loop spans 15 amino acids. Germline CDR1 reads MGHDK; CDR2 reads SYGVNS. CDR3 in amino acids: CAAALGLAGVNEQFF. In DNA form, the CDR3 reads TGTGCGGCAGCCCTCGGTCTAGCGGGAGTTAATGAGCAGTTCTTC.

This clone is a singleton in its sample. The chain joins TRBV7-2 to TRBJ2-7; the D gene is possibly TRBD2 (6 bases). Germline-derived CDR1 and CDR2 are SGHTA and FQGNSA. The length of the CDR3 is 14 residues. Trimming cost V 1 base and J 7 bases, with 14 bases left between them. The DNA of the CDR3 is TGTGCCAGCAGCTTAGGGCGGGGAATGGAAGAGCAGTACTTC. As protein: CASSLGRGMEEQYF. The full variable domain, with the rest looked up from reference TRBV7-2 and TRBJ2-7, is GAGVSQSPSNKVTEKGKDVELRCDPISGHTALYWYRQSLGQGLEFLIYFQGNSAPDKSGLPSDRFSAERTGGSVSTLTIQRTQQEDSAVYLCASSLGRGMEEQYFGPGTRLTVT.

The rearrangement links TRBV5-1 to TRBJ2-5, with D unresolved. The V and J ends lost 0 bases and 3 bases respectively, with 6 bases between them. Germline-derived CDR1 and CDR2 are SGHRS and YFSETQ. The CDR3 sequence is 13 residues long. The CDR3 protein is CASSLGEKETQYF. DNA for the CDR3: TGCGCCAGCAGCTTGGGAGAGAAAGAGACCCAGTACTTC. The variable domain in full, completed from reference TRBV5-1 and TRBJ2-5, reads KAGVTQTPRYLIKTRGQQVTLSCSPISGHRSVSWYQQTPGQGLQFLFEYFSETQRNKGNFPGRFSGRQFSNSRSEMNVSTLELGDSALYLCASSLGEKETQYFGPGTRLLVL.

The chain joins TRBV18 to TRBJ2-2; TRBD2 aligns across 7 bases. Germline loops: CDR1 KGHSH, CDR2 LQKENI. With V trimmed by 3 bases and J by 5 bases, 6 bases remained unmatched. The CDR3 covers 15 residues. DNA of the CDR3: TGTGCCAGCTCACCTGGACTAGTACTTACCGGGGAGCTGTTTTTT. It encodes CASSPGLVLTGELFF.

The chain links TRBV27 to TRBJ2-1, with 10 bases identical to TRBD2. CDR1 MNHEY and CDR2 SMNVEV come from the germline V gene (reference sequence). This CDR3 region has 18 residues. The V segment lost 1 base and the J segment 3 bases; nucleotides outside the gene matches: 9. The CDR3 DNA reads TGTGCCAGCAGTTTATTTGCTAGCGGGAGCTATGACTACAATGAGCAGTTCTTC. This translates into CASSLFASGSYDYNEQFF.

The V and J genes are TRBV19 and TRBJ1-1; possibly TRBD1 for D (5 bases). This CDR3 spans 13 amino acids. Germline assignment: CDR1 LNHDA and CDR2 SQIVND (reference sequence). V was cut by 3 bases and J by 4 bases, with 9 bases left in between. The CDR3 DNA sequence: TGTGCCAGTAGTATGAACAGGCTCACTGAAGCTTTCTTT. This sequence encodes CASSMNRLTEAFF.

The genes are TRBV18 and TRBJ1-2; 7 nucleotides agree with TRBD1. Germline lookup yields CDR1 KGHSH and CDR2 LQKENI. The ends lost 4 bases at V and 6 bases at J; junction bases unmatched: 5. The CDR3 length is 13 residues. DNA of the CDR3: TGTGCCAGCTCACGATCCGACAGGGATGGCTACACCTTC. It translates to CASSRSDRDGYTF.

This sequence joins TRBV29-1 and TRBJ2-7, with D possibly matching TRBD2 (5 bases). CDR1 and CDR2 (germline): SQVTM, ANQGSEA. V lost 0 bases, J lost 2 bases, and 14 bases lay in between. The CDR3 is 15 amino acids. CDR3 amino acids: CSVEDLRGLTYEQYF. CDR3 sequence (DNA): TGCAGCGTTGAAGATCTTCGGGGTTTAACCTACGAGCAGTACTTC.

The chain couples TRBV7-9 to TRBJ2-7, with 8 bases identical to TRBD1. The CDR3 is 16 residues long. V was clipped by 3 bases and J by 5 bases; unmatched bases: 12. CDR1 and CDR2 from the germline V gene are SEHNR and FQNEAQ (reference sequence). The chain's CDR3 is CASSLGRGLTSDEQYF. The CDR3 nucleotides read TGTGCCAGCAGCTTGGGCAGGGGGCTCACATCGGACGAGCAGTACTTC. Full variable domain (outside the CDR3, taken from reference TRBV7-9 and TRBJ2-7): DTGVSQNPRHKITKRGQNVTFRCDPISEHNRLYWYRQTLGQGPEFLTYFQNEAQLEKSRLLSDRFSAERPKGSFSTLEIQRTEQGDSAMYLCASSLGRGLTSDEQYFGPGTRLTVT.

CDR3 residues: CASSLDPVSTYEQYF. The CDR3 DNA is TGTGCCAGCAGCTTAGATCCAGTTTCAACCTACGAGCAGTACTTC. The chain carries TRBV11-1 and TRBJ2-7; unclear D gene. Trimming removed 1 base from V and 2 bases from J, with 12 bases in between. Looked up from germline, CDR1 is SGHAT and CDR2 is FQDESV (reference sequence). The CDR3 contains 15 residues.

CDR3 nucleotide sequence: TGTGCCAGCAGCTTATCGGCAGGAAGCACCGGGGAGCTGTTTTTT. Amino acid sequence: CASSLSAGSTGELFF. The chain employs TRBV7-2 and TRBJ2-2; D is ambiguous. CDR3 length equals 15 residues. Deletions cut 2 bases from V and 4 bases from J, with 11 bases between. Looked up from germline, CDR1 is SGHTA and CDR2 is FQGNSA.

The chain recombines TRBV3-1 (or the pseudogene TRBV3-2) with TRBJ2-1; 7 nucleotides match TRBD2. V was pared by 0 bases and J by 7 bases, with 15 bases of the junction left unmatched. Germline V CDR1 and CDR2: LGHDT, YNNKEL (reference sequence). The CDR3 has 18 amino acids. The CDR3 nucleotides read TGTGCCAGCAGCCAAGATTTCAGCGGGGACGGGCCCGAGAATGAGCAGTTCTTC. It encodes CASSQDFSGDGPENEQFF.

This clone was recorded only once. CDR3 sequence reads: CAISGADGGLETQYF. CDR3 DNA: TGTGCCATCAGTGGGGCGGACGGGGGGCTGGAGACCCAGTACTTC. The chain employs TRBV10-3 and TRBJ2-5; tentative D call: TRBD2 (7 bases). The CDR3 extends over 15 amino acids. V was clipped by 4 bases and J by 5 bases, with 17 bases between them. Looked up from germline, CDR1 is ENHRY and CDR2 is SYGVKD.